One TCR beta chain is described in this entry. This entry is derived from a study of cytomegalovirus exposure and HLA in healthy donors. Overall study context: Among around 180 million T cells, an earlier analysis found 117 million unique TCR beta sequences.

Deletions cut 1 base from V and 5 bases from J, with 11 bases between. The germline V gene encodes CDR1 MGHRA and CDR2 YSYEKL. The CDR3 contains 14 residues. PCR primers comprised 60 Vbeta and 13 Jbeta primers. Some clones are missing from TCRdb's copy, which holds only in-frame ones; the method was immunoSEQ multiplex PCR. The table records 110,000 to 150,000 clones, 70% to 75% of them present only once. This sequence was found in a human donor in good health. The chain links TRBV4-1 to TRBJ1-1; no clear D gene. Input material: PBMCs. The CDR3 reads CASSQGRGGTEAFF. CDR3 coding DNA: TGCGCCAGCAGCCAAGGGCGGGGAGGTACTGAAGCTTTCTTT.